This T cell receptor beta chain was recorded in a study of blood T cell repertoires in COVID-19. The CDR3 contains 13 residues. V lost 8 bases and J 6 bases, leaving 16 bases between the germline ends. CDR1 and CDR2 from the germline V gene are MNHEY and SVGAGI. Data came from immunoSEQ multiplex PCR; TCRdb stores just in-frame clones and leaves some out. The sample has 270,000 or so clones; roughly 84% are singletons. Sequenced material: PBMCs or T cells enriched from blood (not recorded which). The chain carries TRBV6-5 and TRBJ1-1; D is unclear. The TCR sequence derives from a woman between 45 and 65 years old who had been exposed to COVID-19. CDR3 DNA: TGTGCCAGCCAGACAAGGCCTTGGGCTGAAGCTTTCTTT. Translating gives CASQTRPWAEAFF.